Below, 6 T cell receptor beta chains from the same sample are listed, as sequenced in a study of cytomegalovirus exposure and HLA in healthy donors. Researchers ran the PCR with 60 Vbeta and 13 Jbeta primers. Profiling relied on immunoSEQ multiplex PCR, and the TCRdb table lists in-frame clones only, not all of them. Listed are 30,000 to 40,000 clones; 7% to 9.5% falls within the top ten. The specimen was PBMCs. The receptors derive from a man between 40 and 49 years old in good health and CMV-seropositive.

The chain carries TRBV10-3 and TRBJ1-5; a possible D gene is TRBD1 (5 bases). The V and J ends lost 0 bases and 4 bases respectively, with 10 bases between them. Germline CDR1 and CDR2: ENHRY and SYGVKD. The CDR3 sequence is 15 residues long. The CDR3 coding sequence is TGTGCCATCAGTGAGTCCAGGGAACTTAATCAGCCCCAGCATTTT. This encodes CAISESRELNQPQHF.

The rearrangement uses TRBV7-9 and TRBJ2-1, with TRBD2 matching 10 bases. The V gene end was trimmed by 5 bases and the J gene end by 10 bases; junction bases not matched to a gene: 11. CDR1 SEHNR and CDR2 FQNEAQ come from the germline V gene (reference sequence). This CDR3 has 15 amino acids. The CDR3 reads CASSLLAGVGGEQFF. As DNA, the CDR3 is TGTGCCAGCAGCCTGCTAGCGGGAGTCGGGGGGGAGCAGTTCTTC.

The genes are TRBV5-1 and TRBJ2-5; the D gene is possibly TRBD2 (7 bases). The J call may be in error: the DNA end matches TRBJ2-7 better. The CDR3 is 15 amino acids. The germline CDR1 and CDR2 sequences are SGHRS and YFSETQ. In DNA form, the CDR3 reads TGCGCCAGCAGCCGCGAGTCGGGGGGCACCTACGAGCAGTACTTC. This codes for CASSRESGGTYEQYF.

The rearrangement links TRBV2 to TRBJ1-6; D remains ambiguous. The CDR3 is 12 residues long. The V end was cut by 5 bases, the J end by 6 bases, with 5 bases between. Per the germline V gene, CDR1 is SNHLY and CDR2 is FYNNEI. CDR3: CASSLPNSPLHF. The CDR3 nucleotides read TGTGCCAGCAGTCTCCCTAATTCACCCCTCCACTTT.

The CDR3, as DNA: TGTGCCAGCAGCGTAGATAAGAACACTGAAGCTTTCTTT. It codes for CASSVDKNTEAFF. The chain uses TRBV9 and TRBJ1-1; D is ambiguous. V lost 0 bases to trimming and J lost 1 base, with 4 bases between them. Germline V gene lookup returns CDR1 SGDLS and CDR2 YYNGEE. The CDR3 sequence is 13 residues long.

The CDR3 loop is CASGGRGLESYTF. The CDR3 DNA reads as TGTGCCAGTGGGGGCAGGGGGTTGGAAAGCTACACCTTC. This chain uses TRBV7-2 with TRBJ1-2; 7 nucleotides align to TRBD1. Trimming removed 9 bases from V and 9 bases from J; junction bases left unmatched: 13. Germline-derived CDR1 and CDR2 are SGHTA and FQGNSA. CDR3 length: 13 residues.